A selection of T cell receptor beta chains follows, all from one sample in a study of T cells in Graves' hyperthyroidism and ophthalmopathy. TCRdb re-derived calls from the multiplex PCR reads in MiXCR, one entry per CDR3 protein. Here the sample spans about 500,000 distinct CDR3 sequences, about a sixth being singletons. Sequenced sample: blood. These receptors all come from a woman between 18 and 29 years old with Graves' ophthalmopathy. Both conserved end residues are part of each CDR3. Each record gives: CDR3 protein, CDR3 DNA, V gene, J gene, clone size, D gene. The D gene is left open where the match is weak. Not all rows give a size; the values are once, few, many and, for expanded clones, a class.

cdr3_aa: CASSYADRVPYEQYF
cdr3_nt: TGTGCCAGCAGCTACGCAGACCGAGTCCCCTACGAGCAGTACTTC
v_call: TRBV7-9
j_call: TRBJ2-7
clone_size: many
d_call: .

cdr3_aa: CVSSPQGEGLNTEAFF
cdr3_nt: TGTGTCAGCAGCCCGCAGGGTGAGGGATTGAACACTGAAGCTTTCTTT
v_call: TRBV7-8
j_call: TRBJ1-1
clone_size: .
d_call: .

cdr3_aa: CASRRRQPQKTQYF
cdr3_nt: TGCGCCAGTCGACGACGACAGCCTCAAAAGACCCAGTACTTC
v_call: TRBV5-1
j_call: TRBJ2-5
clone_size: .
d_call: .

cdr3_aa: CASSLIQGFGETQYF
cdr3_nt: TGTGCCAGCAGCTTGATACAGGGGTTTGGGGAGACCCAGTACTTC
v_call: TRBV7-9
j_call: TRBJ2-5
clone_size: once
d_call: TRBD1

cdr3_aa: CASSHAGDEGMGLDLPYEQYF
cdr3_nt: TGTGCCAGCAGTCACGCGGGAGATGAGGGCATGGGGCTCGACCTCCCTTACGAGCAGTACTTC
v_call: TRBV6-2/TRBV6-3
j_call: TRBJ2-7
clone_size: many
d_call: TRBD2

cdr3_aa: CASSLSPGTDTQYF
cdr3_nt: TGTGCCAGCAGCTTGAGCCCTGGGACAGATACGCAGTATTTT
v_call: TRBV5-5
j_call: TRBJ2-3
clone_size: many
d_call: .

cdr3_aa: CASSSRTDKMAGANVLTF
cdr3_nt: TGTGCCAGCAGTTCCCGGACAGACAAAATGGCCGGGGCCAACGTCCTGACTTTC
v_call: TRBV27
j_call: TRBJ2-6
clone_size: .
d_call: .

cdr3_aa: CSVVIGGGNEQFF
cdr3_nt: TGCAGCGTTGTGATAGGTGGTGGCAATGAGCAGTTCTTC
v_call: TRBV29-1
j_call: TRBJ2-1
clone_size: few
d_call: .

cdr3_aa: CASSDGPIGYGYTF
cdr3_nt: TGCGCCAGCAGCGACGGGCCCATAGGCTATGGCTACACCTTC
v_call: TRBV4-3
j_call: TRBJ1-2
clone_size: few
d_call: .

cdr3_aa: CASNGQGGETQYF
cdr3_nt: TGTGCCAGCAACGGCCAGGGGGGGGAGACCCAGTACTTC
v_call: TRBV7-9
j_call: TRBJ2-5
clone_size: .
d_call: .

cdr3_aa: CSAKKGLWEQFF
cdr3_nt: TGCAGCGCAAAAAAGGGGCTCTGGGAGCAGTTCTTC
v_call: TRBV29-1
j_call: TRBJ2-1
clone_size: few
d_call: .

cdr3_aa: CASSQDWTGGYTF
cdr3_nt: TGTGCCAGCAGCCAAGACTGGACAGGCGGCTACACCTTC
v_call: TRBV3-1
j_call: TRBJ1-2
clone_size: many
d_call: TRBD1

cdr3_aa: CASSPSGQINEKLFF
cdr3_nt: TGTGCCAGCAGCCCCTCGGGACAGATTAATGAAAAACTGTTTTTT
v_call: TRBV7-2
j_call: TRBJ1-4
clone_size: .
d_call: TRBD1

cdr3_aa: CSVEGGKNTEAFF
cdr3_nt: TGCAGCGTTGAAGGGGGGAAGAACACTGAAGCTTTCTTT
v_call: TRBV29-1
j_call: TRBJ1-1
clone_size: few
d_call: .

cdr3_aa: CASSPGQGADEQFF
cdr3_nt: TGTGCCAGCAGCCCCGGACAGGGGGCGGATGAGCAGTTCTTC
v_call: TRBV11-2
j_call: TRBJ2-1
clone_size: many
d_call: TRBD1